A single sample gave rise to the 26 T cell receptor beta chains below, sequenced in a study of vaccination effects on CD4 cells after COVID-19. The repertoire was sequenced with immunoSEQ multiplex PCR; TCRdb's copy has only in-frame clones and lacks some. The repertoire holds 55,000 to 80,000 clones, with around three quarters as singletons. No antigen is known for these receptors. Using viral peptide pools, the ViraFEST assay grew out antigen-specific CD4+ T cells prior to sequencing. Cells that had been cultured for ten to eleven days were the source of isolated CD4+ T cells. Vaccinees lacked prior SARS-CoV-2 infection and tested negative for nucleocapsid antibodies. The sequenced sample was CD4+ T cells from PBMCs cultured with HCoV-OC43 spike peptides, obtained before COVID-19 vaccination. This sample's subset: HCoV-OC43 spike overlapping peptide pool stimulation. The origin of the receptors is a human donor who received a COVID-19 vaccine.

This chain uses TRBV3-1 (or the pseudogene TRBV3-2) with TRBJ1-4; no clear D gene. V lost 1 base, J lost 5 bases, and 11 bases lay in between. CDR3 length equals 15 residues. The germline V gene has CDR1 LGHDT and CDR2 YNNKEL (reference sequence). The CDR3 nucleotides are TGTGCCAGCAGCCAAGCCGTACAGACGAATGAAAAACTGTTTTTT. Its translation: CASSQAVQTNEKLFF.

This clone showed up just a few times. This chain connects TRBV19 to TRBJ2-2; weak D call: TRBD1 (6 bases). Germline CDR1 is LNHDA and CDR2 is SQIVND (reference sequence). V gave up 6 bases and J gave up 0 bases, with 11 bases separating them. This CDR3 has 15 residues. The DNA of the CDR3 is TGTGCCAGTAGGGAAGGGACAACGAACACCGGGGAGCTGTTTTTT. The encoded protein is CASREGTTNTGELFF. Full variable domain (rest looked up from reference TRBV19 and TRBJ2-2): DGGITQSPKYLFRKEGQNVTLSCEQNLNHDAMYWYRQDPGQGLRLIYYSQIVNDFQKGDIAEGYSVSREKKESFPLTVTSAQKNPTAFYLCASREGTTNTGELFFGEGSRLTVL.

The rearrangement links TRBV11-2 to TRBJ2-7, with 12 nucleotides matching TRBD2. CDR3 length: 15 residues. From germline, CDR1 is SGHAT and CDR2 FQNNGV. The J segment lost 1 base and the V segment lost 5 bases, leaving 3 bases of the junction unmatched. DNA for the CDR3: TGTGCCAGCAGCGAGACTAGCGGGGGTTCCTACGAGCAGTACGTC. Encoded protein: CASSETSGGSYEQYV.

This sequence joins TRBV11-2 and TRBJ1-6; tentative D call: TRBD1 (5 bases). Germline-derived CDR1 and CDR2 are SGHAT and FQNNGV. Trimming took off 6 bases at V and 7 bases at J, with 16 bases between the two ends. CDR3 length: 15 amino acids. CDR3: CASRQPGRVNSPLHF. DNA of the CDR3: TGTGCCAGCAGGCAGCCGGGACGGGTAAATTCACCCCTCCACTTT.

The chain recombines TRBV10-1 with TRBJ1-1; TRBD1 might be the D (5 bases). Looked up from germline, CDR1 is WNHNN and CDR2 is SYGVQD (reference sequence). V dropped 5 bases and J dropped 10 bases, with 17 bases sitting between them. The CDR3 contains 13 residues. CDR3 residues: CASSPGGLRGAFF. The DNA for the CDR3 is TGCGCCAGCAGTCCGGGGGGACTTCGGGGAGCTTTCTTT.

This clone was detected only a few times. This chain links TRBV12-3 or TRBV12-4 with TRBJ1-1, with TRBD1 identical over 7 bases. This CDR3 contains 13 residues. J lost 6 bases, V lost 5 bases, and 6 bases had no gene match. The CDR3 region is CASSPDRAPEAFF. The CDR3 nucleotides are TGTGCCAGCAGTCCCGACAGGGCCCCTGAAGCTTTCTTT.

The rearrangement uses TRBV12-3 or TRBV12-4 and TRBJ2-5; no definite D call. Trimming removed 0 bases at V and 5 bases at J, with 4 bases between. This CDR3 has 12 residues. The CDR3 DNA sequence: TGTGCCAGCAGTTTAGCGTTGGAGACCCAGTACTTC. This translates into CASSLALETQYF.

V usage is TRBV5-5 and J usage is TRBJ2-2; D remains unclear. The CDR3 contains 13 residues. With 1 base removed from V and 8 bases from J, the gap between germline ends came to 9 bases. The germline gives CDR1 SGHKS, CDR2 YYEKEE (reference sequence). For the CDR3, the DNA is TGTGCCAGCAGCTTGCCAGGTGGAGGGGAGCTGTTTTTT. The encoded protein is CASSLPGGGELFF.

This chain uses TRBV21-1 with TRBJ2-2. TRBV21-1 is recorded as a pseudogene. This CDR3 is 14 amino acids long. CDR3 protein: CASSGTQHTGELFF. The CDR3 DNA reads TGTGCCAGCTCCGGGACCCAGCACACCGGGGAGCTGTTTTTT.

This sequence joins TRBV19 and TRBJ1-5; 7 bases fit TRBD1. This CDR3 contains 13 residues. Germline lookup yields CDR1 LNHDA and CDR2 SQIVND (reference sequence). The V and J ends lost 7 bases and 6 bases, in that order; junction bases with no gene match: 6. Here the CDR3 DNA reads TGTGCCAGTAACCGACAGGGAGGTCAGCCCCAGCATTTT. Encoded protein: CASNRQGGQPQHF.

This sequence joins TRBV19 and TRBJ2-5, with TRBD2 identical over 14 bases. CDR3 length: 16 amino acids. Germline CDR1 and CDR2: LNHDA and SQIVND (reference sequence). Trimming at V came to 3 bases and at J to 5 bases, leaving 5 bases not matched to a gene. CDR3 DNA: TGTGCCAGTAGTATGGGACTAGCGGGGGATTTGGAGACCCAGTACTTC. Translating gives CASSMGLAGDLETQYF.

The chain joins TRBV1 to TRBJ2-7; the D call TRBD1 from the table was never checked on the DNA. TRBV1 is marked as a pseudogene. CDR3 length: 17 amino acids. The CDR3 DNA is TGCACCAGCAGCCAAGCGAAAATCCGGGACAGGGTCTGCGAGCAGTACGTC. Translated, it gives CTSSQAKIRDRVCEQYV.

This CDR3 is CASTLRGLNTEAFF. CDR3 nucleotides: TGTGCCAGTACCCTCCGTGGGCTGAACACTGAAGCTTTCTTT. This chain connects TRBV19 to TRBJ1-1; D not certain. The CDR3 sequence is 14 residues long. V was shortened by 7 bases and J by 0 bases, with 12 bases between the two germline ends. Germline V gives CDR1 LNHDA, CDR2 SQIVND (reference sequence).

The chain has TRBV5-1 and TRBJ2-3; tentatively, D is TRBD1 (5 bases). The germline V and J ends were trimmed by 0 bases and 4 bases, with 15 bases remaining between them. Germline CDR1 SGHRS, CDR2 YFSETQ. CDR3 length equals 16 residues. CDR3 amino acids: CASSLAGKGAPDTQYF. The DNA for the CDR3 is TGCGCCAGCAGCTTGGCAGGGAAAGGGGCACCAGATACGCAGTATTTT.

Details on this clone: This same CDR3 is encoded by further DNA sequences in the sample. The chain combines TRBV5-5 with TRBJ1-2; D not resolved. V was trimmed by 0 bases and J by 4 bases, leaving 7 bases between them. The CDR3 totals 13 residues. Germline assignment: CDR1 SGHKS and CDR2 YYEKEE (reference sequence). This chain's CDR3 is CASSLVSGYGYTF. CDR3 DNA: TGTGCCAGCAGCTTGGTCTCCGGCTATGGCTACACCTTC.

V and J are TRBV6-6 and TRBJ2-1; 16 positions agree with TRBD2. Germline values: CDR1 MNHNY, CDR2 SVGAGI (reference sequence). V lost 6 bases and J lost 9; bases outside the gene matches: 8. The length of the CDR3 is 16 residues. The CDR3 DNA is TGTGCCAGCAGATCAGGGACTAGCGGGGGGGCGGGTGAGCAGTTCTTC. Translating it yields CASRSGTSGGAGEQFF.

This clone has more than one count but fewer than ten. J is TRBJ2-2 and V is TRBV19; D may be TRBD2 (5 bases). The CDR3 loop spans 13 amino acids. The germline V gene has CDR1 LNHDA and CDR2 SQIVND (reference sequence). V was trimmed by 2 bases and J by 7 bases, leaving 8 bases between them. The CDR3 here is CASSISGFGELFF. As DNA, the CDR3 is TGTGCCAGTAGTATATCGGGGTTCGGGGAGCTGTTTTTT.

This clone was counted only a few times. This chain uses TRBV4-1 with TRBJ1-4, with D hard to call. V lost 2 bases to trimming and J lost 6 bases, with 13 bases between them. The length of the CDR3 is 15 residues. The germline V gene encodes CDR1 MGHRA and CDR2 YSYEKL. CDR3 amino acids: CASSQIRDSYEKLFF. The DNA for the CDR3 is TGCGCCAGCAGCCAAATCCGGGATAGCTATGAAAAACTGTTTTTT.

The rearrangement uses TRBV18 and TRBJ1-1, with D unclear. From germline, CDR1 is KGHSH and CDR2 LQKENI. V lost 4 bases to trimming and J lost 4 bases, with 16 bases between them. The CDR3 length is 15 residues. The DNA for the CDR3 is TGTGCCAGCTCACGCTCGCGCGGAGACGGCACTGAAGCTTTCTTT. Its translation: CASSRSRGDGTEAFF.

This clone was seen only a few times. The chain links TRBV2 to TRBJ1-2; TRBD1 matches at 7 bases. The J segment lost 8 bases and the V segment lost 5 bases, leaving 14 bases of the junction unmatched. CDR3 length: 15 residues. The V gene's germline CDR1 is SNHLY and CDR2 FYNNEI. The CDR3 loop reads CASSPTYDREGGYTF. DNA for the CDR3: TGTGCCAGCAGTCCTACCTACGACAGGGAAGGGGGCTACACCTTC.

This clone appeared a few times. The genes are TRBV5-1 and TRBJ2-2, with 8 bases fitting TRBD1. Germline CDR1 SGHRS, CDR2 YFSETQ. The CDR3 consists of 15 residues. V was pared by 4 bases and J by 6 bases, with 8 bases of the junction left unmatched. The CDR3 here is CASSNPGGNAGELFF. CDR3 in DNA: TGCGCCAGCAGCAATCCAGGGGGCAACGCCGGGGAGCTGTTTTTT.

The chain employs TRBV3-1 (or the pseudogene TRBV3-2) and TRBJ2-5; 8 nucleotides line up with TRBD1. Trimming removed 4 bases from V and 2 bases from J; junction bases left unmatched: 15. This CDR3 is 18 amino acids long. The germline V gene has CDR1 LGHDT and CDR2 YNNKEL (reference sequence). The chain's CDR3 is CASSPRTRDRRGQETQYF. For the CDR3, the DNA is TGTGCCAGCAGCCCTAGAACCCGGGACAGGAGAGGACAAGAGACCCAGTACTTC.

This chain connects TRBV29-1 to TRBJ2-4, with a possible D match to TRBD2 (6 bases). CDR1 is SQVTM and CDR2 is ANQGSEA in the germline V gene. The CDR3 runs 14 residues. V was clipped by 4 bases and J by 4 bases, with 14 bases between them. CDR3 sequence reads: CSVVSGGRKNIQYF. CDR3 DNA: TGCAGCGTTGTAAGTGGAGGGAGGAAAAACATTCAGTACTTC.

The J gene is TRBJ1-6, the V gene TRBV2, with TRBD1 identical over 8 bases. Germline assignment: CDR1 SNHLY and CDR2 FYNNEI. The CDR3 has 15 residues. With V trimmed by 6 bases and J by 8 bases, 9 bases remained unmatched. The CDR3 here is CASSVRQGLDSPLHF. CDR3 sequence (DNA): TGTGCCAGCAGCGTGAGACAGGGGTTGGATTCACCCCTCCACTTT.

The rearrangement joins TRBV27 to TRBJ1-4; D is undetermined. V was trimmed by 8 bases and J by 8 bases, leaving 21 bases between them. Germline lookup yields CDR1 MNHEY and CDR2 SMNVEV (reference sequence). This CDR3 is built from 15 residues. Written as DNA, the CDR3 is TGTGCCAGCGCCCCTATCTCGATTTATTGGGAAAAACTGTTTTTT. This gives the protein CASAPISIYWEKLFF. The variable domain in full, with the rest retrieved from reference TRBV27 and TRBJ1-4, is EAQVTQNPRYLITVTGKKLTVTCSQNMNHEYMSWYRQDPGLGLRQIYYSMNVEVTDKGDVPEGYKVSRKEKRNFPLILESPSPNQTSLYFCASAPISIYWEKLFFGSGTQLSVL.

The J gene is TRBJ2-5, the V gene TRBV5-1, with D perhaps matching TRBD1 (7 bases). V gave up 10 bases and J gave up 5 bases, with 21 bases separating them. The CDR3 contains 14 residues. Germline CDR1 is SGHRS and CDR2 is YFSETQ. As DNA, the CDR3 is TGCGCCTCCCAGGGGGGAAGGGGGGCTGAGACCCAGTACTTC. Translated: CASQGGRGAETQYF. The complete variable domain, with remaining parts taken from reference TRBV5-1 and TRBJ2-5, reads KAGVTQTPRYLIKTRGQQVTLSCSPISGHRSVSWYQQTPGQGLQFLFEYFSETQRNKGNFPGRFSGRQFSNSRSEMNVSTLELGDSALYLCASQGGRGAETQYFGPGTRLLVL.